The 19 T cell receptor beta chains given below trace back to one sample, sequenced in a study of response to subunit inactivated influenza vaccine. Each CDR3 protein gets one entry after TCRdb re-called the RT-PCR reads with MiXCR. Among 400,000 to 650,000 distinct CDR3 sequences listed, approximately 7.3% were seen once. The sample in question was PBMCs from blood, obtained approximately 25 months after vaccination. The receptor set was obtained from a man aged 50 to 75 who received an inactivated influenza vaccine.

This clonotype showed up just a few times. The V call is TRBV7-2, the J call TRBJ1-6; D gene uncertain. The CDR3 runs 15 residues. Germline values: CDR1 SGHTA, CDR2 FQGNSA. Trimming took off 2 bases at V and 7 bases at J, with 12 bases between the two ends. The chain's CDR3 is CASSLSQKGNSPLHF. CDR3 nucleotides: TGTGCCAGCAGCTTATCCCAAAAAGGAAATTCACCCCTCCACTTT.

The chain couples TRBV24-1 to TRBJ2-1; 11 bases line up with TRBD2. V trimming: 2 bases; J trimming: 6 bases; junction bases outside the gene matches: 5. The CDR3 loop spans 16 amino acids. Germline-derived CDR1 and CDR2 are KGHDR and SFDVKD. CDR3 DNA sequence: TGTGCCACCAGTGATTGGAGTGGGACTAGCGGCAATGAGCAGTTCTTC. This encodes CATSDWSGTSGNEQFF.

The V call is TRBV7-9, the J call TRBJ2-3, with 7 bases aligning to TRBD2. This CDR3 spans 13 amino acids. Looked up from germline, CDR1 is SEHNR and CDR2 is FQNEAQ (reference sequence). The ends lost 8 bases at V and 6 bases at J; junction bases unmatched: 8. The CDR3 region has the DNA TGTGCCAGCTCGGGGGGACCGCATGATACGCAGTATTTT. Protein sequence: CASSGGPHDTQYF.

The CDR3 is CSANGIRTDTQYF. Written as DNA, the CDR3 is TGCAGTGCTAATGGGATCCGCACAGATACGCAGTATTTT. The chain carries TRBV20-1 and TRBJ2-3, with unresolved D. Germline-derived CDR1 and CDR2 are DFQATT and SNEGSKA (reference sequence). Between the trimmed V and J ends, which lost 4 bases and 1 base, there was a span of 9 bases. This CDR3 comprises 13 residues.

V gene TRBV20-1 combines with J gene TRBJ2-5; TRBD2 is a possible D gene (6 bases). Germline V CDR1 and CDR2: DFQATT, SNEGSKA (reference sequence). The CDR3 covers 14 residues. V shed 5 bases and J shed 1 base, with 14 bases lying between them. CDR3 DNA: TGCAGTGCTGACCTAGCGAGCCCCCAAGAGACCCAGTACTTC. Amino acid sequence: CSADLASPQETQYF.

At least ten counts were recorded for this clonotype. This chain connects TRBV5-1 to TRBJ1-1, with D maybe TRBD1 (6 bases). The V end was cut by 0 bases, the J end by 3 bases, with 9 bases between. Germline CDR1 is SGHRS and CDR2 is YFSETQ. The CDR3 runs to 14 residues. CDR3 amino acids: CASSLVGGDTEAFF. The CDR3 DNA is TGCGCCAGCAGCTTGGTAGGGGGTGACACTGAAGCTTTCTTT.

Only a few counts were recorded for this clonotype. The V and J genes are TRBV5-1 and TRBJ2-3; 8 bases map to TRBD2. The CDR3 length is 14 residues. The junction had 5 bases not matched to a gene; V was cut back by 4 bases and J by 4 bases. The germline V gene has CDR1 SGHRS and CDR2 YFSETQ. The CDR3 is CASSTGGASDTQYF. In DNA form, the CDR3 reads TGCGCCAGCAGCACCGGGGGGGCCTCAGATACGCAGTATTTT. Combining the CDR3 with reference TRBV5-1 and TRBJ2-3 gives the whole variable domain KAGVTQTPRYLIKTRGQQVTLSCSPISGHRSVSWYQQTPGQGLQFLFEYFSETQRNKGNFPGRFSGRQFSNSRSEMNVSTLELGDSALYLCASSTGGASDTQYFGPGTRLTVL.

This rearrangement joins TRBV20-1 to TRBJ2-1, with D hard to call. Trimming removed 6 bases at V and 4 bases at J, with 13 bases between. The CDR3 has 13 amino acids. CDR1 is DFQATT, CDR2 SNEGSKA, per germline (reference sequence). CDR3 residues: CSAADSLYNEQFF. As DNA, the CDR3 is TGCAGTGCCGCGGATTCGCTTTACAATGAGCAGTTCTTC.

This chain connects TRBV11-2 to TRBJ1-5, with TRBD1 as a possible D gene (6 bases). V shed 0 bases and J shed 11 bases, with 11 bases lying between them. The CDR3 has 13 residues. Germline V gene sequence: CDR1 SGHAT, CDR2 FQNNGV. CDR3 protein: CASSLDGGLAQHF. CDR3 nucleotides: TGTGCCAGCAGCTTAGACGGGGGGCTGGCCCAGCATTTT.

This clonotype was observed a few times. The V and J genes are TRBV29-1 and TRBJ2-7; D not certain. Germline CDR1 SQVTM, CDR2 ANQGSEA. The V end lost 5 bases, the J end lost 1 base, and 9 bases lay between the germline ends. The CDR3 runs to 12 residues. CDR3 protein: CSVLDGSYEQYF. For the CDR3, the DNA is TGCAGCGTTCTAGACGGATCCTACGAGCAGTACTTC.

The V call is TRBV29-1, the J call TRBJ1-2; 7 positions match TRBD1. Trimming took 4 bases from V and 3 from J; bases not matched to a gene: 5. CDR3 length: 13 residues. The germline V gene has CDR1 SQVTM and CDR2 ANQGSEA. CDR3 amino acids: CSVADREYYGYTF. The CDR3 coding sequence is TGCAGCGTTGCCGACAGGGAATACTATGGCTACACCTTC.

This clonotype showed up many times. V gene TRBV12-3 or TRBV12-4 combines with J gene TRBJ2-7; tentatively, D is TRBD2 (6 bases). Trimming left V 6 bases short and J 3 bases short, with 9 bases between. This CDR3 has 12 residues. CDR3 sequence (DNA): TGTGCCAGCAGCCCGGGGGTCTACGAGCAGTACTTC. It yields the protein CASSPGVYEQYF.

The chain joins TRBV6-1 to TRBJ1-6, with D maybe TRBD1 (5 bases). This CDR3 comprises 14 residues. Germline lookup yields CDR1 MNHNS and CDR2 SASEGT. V dropped 6 bases and J dropped 8 bases, with 14 bases sitting between them. CDR3 sequence: CASRPAGLDSPLHF. In DNA, the CDR3 is TGTGCCAGCAGGCCAGCAGGGTTGGATTCACCCCTCCACTTT.

This clonotype was picked up a small number of times. The J gene is TRBJ1-6, the V gene TRBV5-1; possible D gene TRBD1, 6 bases. V lost 4 bases and J lost 7, with 18 bases in between. Germline CDR1 reads SGHRS; CDR2 reads YFSETQ. CDR3 length: 16 residues. As DNA, the CDR3 is TGCGCCAGCAGCGTAGGGGGGTATTTTGAGAATTCACCCCTCCACTTT. Translating gives CASSVGGYFENSPLHF. The full variable domain, completed using reference TRBV5-1 and TRBJ1-6, is KAGVTQTPRYLIKTRGQQVTLSCSPISGHRSVSWYQQTPGQGLQFLFEYFSETQRNKGNFPGRFSGRQFSNSRSEMNVSTLELGDSALYLCASSVGGYFENSPLHFGNGTRLTVT.

The chain combines TRBV3-1 with TRBJ2-1; 11 positions match TRBD2. V lost 4 bases and J lost 4; bases outside the gene matches: 6. Germline-derived CDR1 and CDR2 are LGHDT and YNNKEL (reference sequence). The CDR3 spans 16 residues. CDR3 sequence: CASSRLAGKGYNEQFF. The CDR3 DNA reads TGTGCCAGCAGCCGACTAGCGGGAAAGGGATACAATGAGCAGTTCTTC.

This clonotype was observed at least ten times. This rearrangement joins TRBV14 to TRBJ2-1; 8 bases are shared with TRBD2. Germline-derived CDR1 and CDR2 are SGHDN and FVKESK. The CDR3 contains 16 residues. The V segment lost 1 base and the J segment 3 bases; nucleotides outside the gene matches: 5. The CDR3 DNA reads as TGTGCCAGCAGCCAAGTCGGGGGGGCTAGCTACAATGAGCAGTTCTTC. This translates into CASSQVGGASYNEQFF.

J is TRBJ2-7 and V is TRBV10-2, with D tentatively TRBD1 (6 bases). Germline V gene lookup returns CDR1 WSHSY and CDR2 SAAADI. V gave up 2 bases and J gave up 3 bases, with 20 bases separating them. The CDR3 spans 17 residues. This chain's CDR3 is CASSEATGLLAIYEQYF. Here the CDR3 DNA reads TGCGCCAGCAGTGAGGCTACAGGGTTGCTGGCCATCTACGAGCAGTACTTC.

This clonotype was seen many times. The V call is TRBV29-1, the J call TRBJ2-5; D might be TRBD2 (6 bases). Germline CDR1 SQVTM, CDR2 ANQGSEA. Trimming pared 6 bases from V and 2 bases from J, leaving 13 bases between. This CDR3 is 13 amino acids long. CDR3 sequence (DNA): TGCAGCGTGAAAGGGACTCTACAAGAGACCCAGTACTTC. This gives the protein CSVKGTLQETQYF. The whole variable domain, filled in from reference TRBV29-1 and TRBJ2-5, reads SAVISQKPSRDICQRGTSLTIQCQVDSQVTMMFWYRQQPGQSLTLIATANQGSEATYESGFVIDKFPISRPNLTFSTLTVSNMSPEDSSIYLCSVKGTLQETQYFGPGTRLLVL.

This clonotype was picked up many times. The chain is built from TRBV12-3 or TRBV12-4 and TRBJ2-3; TRBD2 agrees at 10 bases. The CDR3 totals 16 residues. Unmatched junction bases numbered 5, after V lost 4 bases and J lost 1 base. The CDR3 DNA sequence: TGTGCCAGCAGTTCTCTAGCGGGAGCAGGCACAGATACGCAGTATTTT. It is translated as CASSSLAGAGTDTQYF.